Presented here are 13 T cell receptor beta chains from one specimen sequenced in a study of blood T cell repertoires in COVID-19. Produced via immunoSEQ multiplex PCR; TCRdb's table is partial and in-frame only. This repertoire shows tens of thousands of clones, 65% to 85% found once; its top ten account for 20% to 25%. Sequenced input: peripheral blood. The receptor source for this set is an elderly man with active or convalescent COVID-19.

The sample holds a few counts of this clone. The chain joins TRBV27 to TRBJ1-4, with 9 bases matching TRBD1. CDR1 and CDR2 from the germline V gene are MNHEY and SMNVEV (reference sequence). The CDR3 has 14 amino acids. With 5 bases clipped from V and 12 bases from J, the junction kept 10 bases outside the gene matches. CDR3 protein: CASSGQGSPLELFF. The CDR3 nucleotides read TGTGCCAGCAGTGGACAGGGGAGTCCGTTGGAACTGTTTTTT.

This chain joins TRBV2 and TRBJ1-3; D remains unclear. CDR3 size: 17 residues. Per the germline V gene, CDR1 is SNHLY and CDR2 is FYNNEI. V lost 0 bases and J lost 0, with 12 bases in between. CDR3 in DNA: TGTGCCAGCAGTGAAGCCACTCAGGTCCCCTCTGGAAACACCATATATTTT. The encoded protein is CASSEATQVPSGNTIYF.

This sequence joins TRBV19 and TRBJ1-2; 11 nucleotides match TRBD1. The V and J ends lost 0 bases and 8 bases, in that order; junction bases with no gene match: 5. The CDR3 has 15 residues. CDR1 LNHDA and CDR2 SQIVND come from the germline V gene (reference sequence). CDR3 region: CASSIDPGQGAGYTF. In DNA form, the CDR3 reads TGTGCCAGTAGTATAGACCCCGGACAGGGGGCGGGCTACACCTTC.

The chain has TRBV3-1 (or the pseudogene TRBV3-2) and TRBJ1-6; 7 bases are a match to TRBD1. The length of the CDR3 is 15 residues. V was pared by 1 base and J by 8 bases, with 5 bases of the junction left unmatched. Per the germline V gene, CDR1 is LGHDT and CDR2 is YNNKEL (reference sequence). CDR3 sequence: CASSQGTGVDSPLHF. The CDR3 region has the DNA TGTGCCAGCAGCCAAGGTACAGGGGTTGATTCACCCCTCCACTTT.

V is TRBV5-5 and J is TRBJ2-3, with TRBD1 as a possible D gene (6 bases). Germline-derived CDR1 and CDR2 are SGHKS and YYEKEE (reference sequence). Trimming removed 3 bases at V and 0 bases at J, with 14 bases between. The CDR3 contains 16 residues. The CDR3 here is CASSWGRAGSTDTQYF. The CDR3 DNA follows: TGTGCCAGCAGCTGGGGGCGGGCAGGAAGCACAGATACGCAGTATTTT.

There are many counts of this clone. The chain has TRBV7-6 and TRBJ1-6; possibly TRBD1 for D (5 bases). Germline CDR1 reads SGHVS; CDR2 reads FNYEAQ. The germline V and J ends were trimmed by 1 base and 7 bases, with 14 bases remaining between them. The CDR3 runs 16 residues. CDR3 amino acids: CASSLGVGGSNSPLHF. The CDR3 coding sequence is TGTGCCAGCAGCTTAGGGGTTGGGGGGTCGAATTCACCCCTCCACTTT.

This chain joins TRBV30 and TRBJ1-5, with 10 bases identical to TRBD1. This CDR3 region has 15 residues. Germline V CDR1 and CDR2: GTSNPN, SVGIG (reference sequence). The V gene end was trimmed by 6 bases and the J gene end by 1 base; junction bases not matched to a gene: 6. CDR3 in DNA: TGTGCCTGCCAACGGGGACAGGGGAGCAATCAGCCCCAGCATTTT. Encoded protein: CACQRGQGSNQPQHF.

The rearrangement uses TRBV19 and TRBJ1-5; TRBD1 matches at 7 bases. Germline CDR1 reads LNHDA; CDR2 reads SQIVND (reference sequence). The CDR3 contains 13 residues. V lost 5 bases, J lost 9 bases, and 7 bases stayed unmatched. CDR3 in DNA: TGTGCCAGTAGTGTGGGACAGCTCAGGCCCCAGCATTTT. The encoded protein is CASSVGQLRPQHF.

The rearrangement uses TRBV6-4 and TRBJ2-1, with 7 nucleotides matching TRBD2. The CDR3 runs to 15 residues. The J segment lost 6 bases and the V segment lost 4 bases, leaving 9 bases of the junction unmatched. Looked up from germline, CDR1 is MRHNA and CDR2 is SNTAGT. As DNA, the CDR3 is TGTGCCAGCAGTGTTACTAGCGAGGCGGTCAATGAGCAGTTCTTC. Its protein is CASSVTSEAVNEQFF.

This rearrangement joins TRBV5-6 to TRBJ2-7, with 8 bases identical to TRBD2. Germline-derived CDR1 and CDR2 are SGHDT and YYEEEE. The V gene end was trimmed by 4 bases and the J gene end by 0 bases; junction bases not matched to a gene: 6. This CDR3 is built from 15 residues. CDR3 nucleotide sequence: TGTGCCAGCAGCCTGAGGACTAGCCTCTCCTACGAGCAGTACTTC. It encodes CASSLRTSLSYEQYF.

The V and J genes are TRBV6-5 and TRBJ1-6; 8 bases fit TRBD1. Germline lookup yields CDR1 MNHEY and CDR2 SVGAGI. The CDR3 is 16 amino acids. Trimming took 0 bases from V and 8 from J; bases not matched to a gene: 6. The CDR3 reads CASSYSARGRDSPLHF. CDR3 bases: TGTGCCAGCAGTTACTCTGCCAGGGGGCGAGATTCACCCCTCCACTTT.

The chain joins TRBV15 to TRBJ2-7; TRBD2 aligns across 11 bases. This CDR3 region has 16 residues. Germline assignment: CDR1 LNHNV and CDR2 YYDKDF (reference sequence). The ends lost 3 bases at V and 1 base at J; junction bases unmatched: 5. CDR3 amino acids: CATSRRGTSGSYEQYF. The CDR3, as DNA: TGTGCCACCAGCAGGCGGGGGACTAGCGGATCCTACGAGCAGTACTTC.

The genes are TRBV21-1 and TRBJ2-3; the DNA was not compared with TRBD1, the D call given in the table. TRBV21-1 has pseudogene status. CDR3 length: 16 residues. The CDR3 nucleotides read TGTGCCAGCAGCTTATATGGTCAGGGAAAGGGAGATACGCAGTATTTT. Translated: CASSLYGQGKGDTQYF.